Sequencing of this TCR beta chain was carried out in a study of vaccination and CD4 T cells after COVID-19. Study details: Post-vaccine sampling followed dose two by a median roughly 76 days (range 14 to 241). At days 161 to 241 post-vaccination, as well as at day 14, a few convalescent patients were sampled.

With regard to this clonotype: Its antigen is currently unknown.

With the Oncomine TCR Beta short-read assay, DNA from cultured CD4+ T cells was sequenced. One entry per CDR3 protein, called by TCRdb with MiXCR from the PCR reads. The sample carries roughly 18,000 distinct CDR3 sequences, about 45% recorded once. As for time point: late sampling 161 to 241 days after vaccination in three convalescent patients. Documented treatment: approximately nine-day PBMC culture with coronavirus spike peptide pools or control peptides (ViraFEST assay). Positive PCR results dated from March to December 2020, before the US Alpha, Beta and Delta variants. Every well contained two million PBMCs, which were grown with approximately 9.6 IU/ml IL-2 and approximately 9.4 ug/ml peptide pools. The sequence came from a human donor who had recovered from COVID-19. Sequencing used CD4+ T cells from blood, cultured in vitro, obtained about 7 months after SARS-CoV-2 vaccination.

The CDR3 DNA is TGTGCCAGCAGCAGGGACCCGTCCTCGTATAGCAATCAGCCCCAGCATTTT. It yields the protein CASSRDPSSYSNQPQHF. V is TRBV6-2 or TRBV6-3 and J is TRBJ1-5; a possible D gene is TRBD1 (5 bases). Between the trimmed V and J ends, which lost 6 bases and 0 bases, there was a span of 18 bases. CDR3 size: 17 residues. CDR1 and CDR2 from the germline V gene are MNHEY and SVGEGT.